This T cell receptor beta chain comes out of a study of CD8 T cells in Susac syndrome. The RNA, about 0.5 to 1 ug, was put through reverse transcription using random hexamers. Multiplex PCR with immunoSEQ amplified the TCR beta CDR3 across 54 Vbeta and 13 Jbeta. MiXCR, run by TCRdb on the immunoSEQ multiplex PCR reads, gives a single entry per CDR3 protein. The sample yields about 130,000 distinct CDR3 sequences, roughly 80% seen once. A remark on this clonotype: The conserved phenylalanine or tryptophan normally closing the CDR3 is absent here, so this likely arose from a read error.

CDR1 LNHDA and CDR2 SQIVND come from the germline V gene (reference sequence). This CDR3 contains 12 residues. The V gene lost 8 bases and the J gene lost 1 base, with 8 bases spanning the gap. The sequence was collected from a human donor with multiple sclerosis. This sequence joins TRBV19 and TRBJ1-1; no clear D. Input material: CD8+ T cells from PBMCs. As DNA, the CDR3 is TGTGCCAGTGGACGGACGAACACTGAAGCTTTCCTT. Translating it yields CASGRTNTEAFL.